Following are 25 T cell receptor beta chains from one sample sequenced in a study of shared clonotypes between healthy human individuals. The naive CD8 subset, CD45RO-negative cells positively selected for CCR7, excluded terminally differentiated effector memory CD45RA+ cells. Only in-frame clones appear in the TCRdb table, and some are missing; sequencing was by immunoSEQ multiplex PCR. Of about 800,000 clones in the sample, about 97% were seen once. The material sequenced was naive CD8+ T cells sorted from blood. These receptors originate from a man aged 25-40 years in good health.

The rearrangement links TRBV4-1 to TRBJ2-5; 9 bases are a match to TRBD2. The J call may be wrong; the DNA end is better matched by TRBJ2-7. Germline CDR1 MGHRA, CDR2 YSYEKL. The CDR3 covers 18 residues. CDR3 sequence (DNA): TGCGCCAGCAGCCAAGATGGCCAGTCTGGGCGGGAGGGCTACGAGCAGTACTTC. Translation: CASSQDGQSGREGYEQYF.

V usage is TRBV19 and J usage is TRBJ2-2; D not resolved. The CDR3 sequence is 13 residues long. Germline CDR1 LNHDA, CDR2 SQIVND (reference sequence). The germline V and J ends were trimmed by 2 bases and 5 bases, with 6 bases remaining between them. For the CDR3, the DNA is TGTGCCAGTAGTATACTAGTTACCGGGGAGCTGTTTTTT. Translated, it gives CASSILVTGELFF.

The chain couples TRBV6-1 to TRBJ2-3, with TRBD2 identical over 7 bases. The CDR3 totals 14 residues. V trimming: 6 bases; J trimming: 1 base; junction bases outside the gene matches: 4. Germline values: CDR1 MNHNS, CDR2 SASEGT. DNA of the CDR3: TGTGCCAGCAGAGGCACTAGCGGCACAGATACGCAGTATTTT. Translation gives CASRGTSGTDTQYF.

This rearrangement joins TRBV29-1 to TRBJ2-2; 12 positions match TRBD2. The CDR3 consists of 17 residues. Trimming at V came to 0 bases and at J to 6 bases, leaving 8 bases not matched to a gene. Germline CDR1 reads SQVTM; CDR2 reads ANQGSEA. The CDR3, as DNA: TGCAGCGTTGAAGATCCTAGCGGGAGGGCCCTCCCCGGGGAGCTGTTTTTT. This codes for CSVEDPSGRALPGELFF.

This sequence joins TRBV27 and TRBJ2-7; D perhaps matches TRBD2 (8 bases). The germline V gene encodes CDR1 MNHEY and CDR2 SMNVEV (reference sequence). The V end lost 1 base, the J end lost 5 bases, and 15 bases lay between the germline ends. There are 15 residues in the CDR3. CDR3 bases: TGTGCCAGCAGTTTATTATCGGGAGGGGGCAACGAGCAGTACTTC. Translation gives CASSLLSGGGNEQYF.

This chain uses TRBV19 with TRBJ2-1; D gene ambiguous. V was pared by 3 bases and J by 6 bases, with 9 bases between. CDR3 length: 13 amino acids. Germline assignment: CDR1 LNHDA and CDR2 SQIVND (reference sequence). The CDR3 DNA reads TGTGCCAGTAGTATCAACCTGGCCAATGAGCAGTTCTTC. Translation: CASSINLANEQFF.

V is TRBV7-9 and J is TRBJ2-7, with TRBD2 as a possible D gene (5 bases). The CDR3 covers 14 residues. V lost 5 bases to trimming and J lost 2 bases, with 13 bases between them. In germline, CDR1 is SEHNR, CDR2 FQNEAQ (reference sequence). CDR3 nucleotides: TGTGCCAGCAGCCCTGCGGGTAGTACCTACGAGCAGTACTTC. This translates into CASSPAGSTYEQYF.

The chain links TRBV20-1 to TRBJ2-1; D remains ambiguous. In germline, CDR1 is DFQATT, CDR2 SNEGSKA (reference sequence). This CDR3 is 11 amino acids long. The V end lost 1 base, the J end lost 9 bases, and 7 bases lay between the germline ends. For the CDR3, the DNA is TGCAGTGCTAGAGGTAGTATTGAGCAGTTCTTC. As protein: CSARGSIEQFF.

The chain recombines TRBV7-7 with TRBJ1-2; tentatively, D is TRBD1 (6 bases). The length of the CDR3 is 15 residues. Germline-derived CDR1 and CDR2 are SSHAT and FNYEAQ (reference sequence). V shed 5 bases and J shed 5 bases, with 18 bases lying between them. CDR3 residues: CASSPEGDLLYGYTF. CDR3 bases: TGTGCCAGCAGCCCCGAGGGGGATCTTCTATATGGCTACACCTTC.

J is TRBJ2-5 and V is TRBV9, with D tentatively TRBD1 or TRBD2 (5 bases each). The germline V and J ends were trimmed by 2 bases and 3 bases, with 11 bases remaining between them. The CDR3 is made up of 14 amino acids. Germline lookup yields CDR1 SGDLS and CDR2 YYNGEE. CDR3 DNA sequence: TGTGCCAGCAGCGTTTGGGACCGAGAAGAGACCCAGTACTTC. Protein sequence: CASSVWDREETQYF.

V gene TRBV29-1 combines with J gene TRBJ2-3; D unresolved. Trimming removed 3 bases at V and 2 bases at J, with 9 bases between. The germline gives CDR1 SQVTM, CDR2 ANQGSEA. CDR3 length: 13 amino acids. The DNA of the CDR3 is TGCAGCGTTGATCGGCCTAACACAGATACGCAGTATTTT. Its translation: CSVDRPNTDTQYF.

V and J are TRBV4-1 and TRBJ2-3, with D possibly being TRBD1 (6 bases). Trimming removed 3 bases at V and 2 bases at J, with 15 bases between. CDR1 and CDR2 from the germline V gene are MGHRA and YSYEKL. There are 16 residues in the CDR3. CDR3 sequence (DNA): TGCGCCAGCAGCCAGGCCGGGACACAGAACACAGATACGCAGTATTTT. The encoded protein is CASSQAGTQNTDTQYF.

The chain carries TRBV5-4 and TRBJ1-2; maybe TRBD1 (6 bases). Per the germline V gene, CDR1 is SGHNT and CDR2 is YYREEE (reference sequence). This CDR3 contains 14 residues. Trimming left V 2 bases short and J 7 bases short, with 15 bases between. The CDR3 nucleotides are TGTGCCAGCAGCTTCCGAGGAGGGGGGTTTGGCTACACCTTC. It yields the protein CASSFRGGGFGYTF.

The chain links TRBV7-3 to TRBJ2-5; D might be TRBD1 or TRBD2, each matching 5 bases. The CDR3 sequence is 13 residues long. From germline, CDR1 is SGHTA and CDR2 FQGTGA. The V end lost 2 bases, the J end lost 9 bases, and 13 bases lay between the germline ends. CDR3 protein: CASSLRQWEPQYF. CDR3 sequence (DNA): TGTGCCAGCAGCTTACGACAGTGGGAGCCCCAGTACTTC.

The chain combines TRBV27 with TRBJ2-5, with D hard to call. The CDR3 length is 12 residues. The V and J ends lost 5 bases and 0 bases respectively, with 4 bases between them. Germline V gene data show CDR1 as MNHEY and CDR2 as SMNVEV (reference sequence). CDR3 DNA: TGTGCCAGCAGTAGAAACCAAGAGACCCAGTACTTC. The encoded protein is CASSRNQETQYF.

This chain links TRBV7-9 with TRBJ2-7; the D gene is possibly TRBD1 (6 bases). V dropped 5 bases and J dropped 3 bases, with 23 bases sitting between them. Germline V gene lookup returns CDR1 SEHNR and CDR2 FQNEAQ (reference sequence). The CDR3 loop spans 17 amino acids. The CDR3 nucleotides are TGTGCCAGCAGCAAAACCATCGGGACATCTCCCCTCTACGAGCAGTACTTC. Translated: CASSKTIGTSPLYEQYF.

The rearrangement uses TRBV27 and TRBJ2-7; TRBD1 matches 10 bases. Per the germline V gene, CDR1 is MNHEY and CDR2 is SMNVEV (reference sequence). V gave up 6 bases and J gave up 13 bases; unmatched junction bases: 6. The CDR3 has 11 amino acids. DNA for the CDR3: TGTGCCAGCAGGACCGGGACAGGGGAATACTTC. Protein: CASRTGTGEYF.

In its sample, this clone was seen once. The chain recombines TRBV15 with TRBJ2-7; no definite D call. Germline V gene data show CDR1 as LNHNV and CDR2 as YYDKDF (reference sequence). The V and J ends lost 5 bases and 7 bases respectively, with 12 bases between them. The CDR3 is 12 residues long. Here the CDR3 DNA reads TGTGCCACCAGCCGCAGTCTAGGTGAGCAGTACTTC. Translated: CATSRSLGEQYF. Full variable domain (outside the CDR3, taken from reference TRBV15 and TRBJ2-7): DAMVIQNPRYQVTQFGKPVTLSCSQTLNHNVMYWYQQKSSQAPKLLFHYYDKDFNNEADTPDNFQSRRPNTSFCFLDIRSPGLGDTAMYLCATSRSLGEQYFGPGTRLTVT.

The chain recombines TRBV4-1 with TRBJ2-2; 7 bases align to TRBD2. Germline V gene lookup returns CDR1 MGHRA and CDR2 YSYEKL. The V segment lost 1 base and the J segment 6 bases; nucleotides outside the gene matches: 8. The CDR3 loop spans 16 amino acids. The CDR3 sequence: CASSQGEGGLAGELFF. The CDR3 region has the DNA TGCGCCAGCAGCCAAGGGGAGGGAGGTTTAGCCGGGGAGCTGTTTTTT.

This clone was counted a single time. This sequence joins TRBV4-3 and TRBJ2-7, with TRBD2 matching 11 bases. Trimming took 4 bases from V and 5 from J; bases not matched to a gene: 7. The V gene's germline CDR1 is LGHNA and CDR2 YSLEER. The CDR3 contains 15 residues. The CDR3 nucleotides are TGCGCCAGCAGCCTCGGGGGGGGACTAGCGGACGAGCAGTACTTC. It translates to CASSLGGGLADEQYF.

The chain couples TRBV28 to TRBJ2-1; tentatively, D is TRBD1 (6 bases). Trimming cost V 3 bases and J 7 bases, with 10 bases left between them. The CDR3 has 13 residues. Germline V lookup: CDR1 MDHEN, CDR2 SYDVKM. The DNA for the CDR3 is TGTGCCAGCAGTTTGCAGGGGCGGAATGAGCAGTTCTTC. Translating it yields CASSLQGRNEQFF.

CDR3 nucleotides: TGCAGCGTTGACGGAATCCAGGGAAGTGGGGCCAACGTCCTGACTTTC. Its translation is CSVDGIQGSGANVLTF. This chain joins TRBV29-1 and TRBJ2-6; perhaps TRBD1 as D (5 bases). CDR3 size: 16 residues. The V gene lost 3 bases and the J gene lost 3 bases, with 15 bases spanning the gap. CDR1 and CDR2 from the germline V gene are SQVTM and ANQGSEA.

The J gene is TRBJ2-7, the V gene TRBV27; 9 bases align to TRBD1. This CDR3 has 18 residues. Germline V CDR1 and CDR2: MNHEY, SMNVEV (reference sequence). V dropped 0 bases and J dropped 2; count of bases not matched to a gene: 11. The CDR3 DNA reads TGTGCCAGCAGTTTATCATCCGTAGGACAGGGGCCAACCTACGAGCAGTACTTC. Protein: CASSLSSVGQGPTYEQYF.

In regard to this clone: A read error may account for a junction end that differs from germline. The V and J genes are TRBV7-7 and TRBJ2-1; 8 nucleotides align to TRBD2. The CDR3 sequence is 18 residues long. Germline CDR1 SSHAT, CDR2 FNYEAQ (reference sequence). CDR3 sequence reads: CASSLGWTGGPLDNEQFF. The CDR3, as DNA: TGTGCTAGCAGCTTAGGGTGGACGGGAGGGCCCCTTGACAATGAGCAGTTCTTC. Looking up the rest from reference TRBV7-7 and TRBJ2-1 gives the full variable domain: GAGVSQSPRYKVTKRGQDVTLRCDPISSHATLYWYQQALGQGPEFLTYFNYEAQPDKSGLPSDRFSAERPEGSISTLTIQRTEQRDSAMYRCASSLGWTGGPLDNEQFFGPGTRLTVL.

The count of this clone is one. The J gene is TRBJ2-6, the V gene TRBV11-1; D is ambiguous. The CDR3 is made up of 15 amino acids. CDR1 SGHAT and CDR2 FQDESV come from the germline V gene (reference sequence). V was pared by 5 bases and J by 0 bases, with 8 bases between. CDR3: CASSIPGSGANVLTF. The DNA of the CDR3 is TGTGCCAGCAGCATCCCCGGCTCTGGGGCCAACGTCCTGACTTTC.